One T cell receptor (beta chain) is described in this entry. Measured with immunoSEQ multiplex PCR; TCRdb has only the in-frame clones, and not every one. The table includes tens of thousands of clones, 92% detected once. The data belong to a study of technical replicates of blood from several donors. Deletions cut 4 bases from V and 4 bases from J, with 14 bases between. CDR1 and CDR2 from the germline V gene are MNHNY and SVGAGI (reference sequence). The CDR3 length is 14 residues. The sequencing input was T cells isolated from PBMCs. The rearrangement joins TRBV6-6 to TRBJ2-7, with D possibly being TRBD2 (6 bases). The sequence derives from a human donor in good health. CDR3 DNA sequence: TGTGCCAGCAGTTCGGAGGGTTTAGGGTACGAGCAGTACTTC. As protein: CASSSEGLGYEQYF.